A selection of T cell receptor beta chains follows, all from one sample in a study of T cell responses to AZD1222 COVID-19 vaccine. Repertoires were generated with immunoSEQ multiplex PCR, while TCRdb's copy carries only in-frame clones and drops some. This table has 90,000 to 150,000 clones, more than 85% appearing once. Sequencing used peripheral blood, obtained 28 days after the second AZD1222 dose. Receptor source: an adult who received the AZD1222 COVID-19 vaccine. Both conserved end residues are part of each CDR3.

cdr3_aa j_call v_call
CASSLGQLENTIYF TRBJ1-3 TRBV5-5
CASSLSYQPQHF TRBJ1-5 TRBV4-1
CASSSGKNQPQHF TRBJ1-5 TRBV6-5
CASTPGGPGELFF TRBJ2-2 TRBV12-3/TRBV12-4
CASSQGQFLSYNSPLHF TRBJ1-6 TRBV4-1
CAWSYTRTSGWVHEQYF TRBJ2-7 TRBV30
CASSFGAGFGYEQYF TRBJ2-7 TRBV27
CASSPGTYEQYF TRBJ2-7 TRBV12-3/TRBV12-4
CASSISRGRGYTF TRBJ1-2 TRBV19
CASSYYTYNEQFF TRBJ2-1 TRBV6-2/TRBV6-3
CASSRDSPNTEAFF TRBJ1-1 TRBV14
CASSPTFTDTQYF TRBJ2-3 TRBV6-5
CASSQEWQSYEQYF TRBJ2-7 TRBV4-3
CASSPRDRGGEQYF TRBJ2-7 TRBV18
CASSLDTDTQYF TRBJ2-3 TRBV7-9
CASSLWGSVNSNQPQHF TRBJ1-5 TRBV27
CASSYPTGEQFF TRBJ2-1 TRBV6-5
CASSVPGVRADTQYF TRBJ2-3 TRBV11-2
CASSWTGSSYEQYF TRBJ2-7 TRBV27
CASKLLVGTEAFF TRBJ1-1 TRBV28
CASSLTGANSPLHF TRBJ1-6 TRBV5-1
CSAERSYRGLSGYTF TRBJ1-2 TRBV29-1
CASSQEKQGSLRQYF TRBJ2-7 TRBV3-1/TRBV3-2
CASSPVSVGNTEAFF TRBJ1-1 TRBV5-1
CASGETDTQYF TRBJ2-3 TRBV12-5
CASSLGGLRGNEQFF TRBJ2-1 TRBV7-6
CASSRQFTTGNTIYF TRBJ1-3 TRBV19
CASRPSPGNNYGYTF TRBJ1-2 TRBV27
CATSREQGQGNEKLFF TRBJ1-4 TRBV15
CASSLGLAGVGSSTDTQYF TRBJ2-3 TRBV7-2
CASSDVQTYEQYF TRBJ2-7 TRBV10-1
CASSLTNTNTEAFF TRBJ1-1 TRBV7-8
CASSSPGQGGKGTEAFF TRBJ1-1 TRBV5-4
CASSGPGEAHYEQYF TRBJ2-7 TRBV9
CASSGSGPQFYEQYF TRBJ2-7 TRBV5-5
CASSVRNQPQHF TRBJ1-5 TRBV5-4
CASSERLEAYEQYF TRBJ2-7 TRBV2
CASSQDPGQGHQPQHF TRBJ1-5 TRBV4-1
CASSLEGTVEQQYF TRBJ2-7 TRBV11-3
CASSPSGRASEQFF TRBJ2-1 TRBV7-8
CASSLPPGTANTEAFF TRBJ1-1 TRBV4-1
CASGHLEKLFF TRBJ1-4 TRBV28
CASSFGGYSNQPQHF TRBJ1-5 TRBV11-2
CASSLGVQGGQETQYF TRBJ2-5 TRBV7-7
CASSLSGTSNYNEQFF TRBJ2-1 TRBV27
CASSLTSGGYNEQFF TRBJ2-1 TRBV5-1
CASSPLVGPGETQYF TRBJ2-5 TRBV2
CASSHRAGRRAETQYF TRBJ2-5 TRBV11-3